This TCR beta chain was obtained from a study of shared clonotypes between healthy human individuals. As to this clone: Its antigen is currently unknown.

It was CD45RO-negative cells, positively selected for CCR7, that made up naive CD8 cells, with terminally differentiated effector memory CD45RA+ cells excluded. The table came from immunoSEQ multiplex PCR; TCRdb's copy has only in-frame clones and leaves some out. The sample yields 2 million to 2.5 million clones, about 93% seen once. Germline V lookup: CDR1 MGHRA, CDR2 YSYEKL. Trimming shortened V by 3 bases and J by 1 base, and 16 bases separated the two germline ends. CDR3 length: 17 amino acids. General study findings and limits: Sampling covered nothing but blood. Tissue TCR repertoires likely differ from those found in blood. Naive CD4 clonotypes overlapped across a handful of donors at approximately 5%.

The V gene is TRBV4-1, the J gene TRBJ2-4; a possible D gene is TRBD1 (6 bases). The material sequenced was naive CD8+ T cells from PBMCs. The receptor comes from a young man in good health. Some clones in this sample may be carry-over from other donors' samples. The CDR3 DNA sequence: TGCGCCAGCAGCCAGGTAGTGGGCCAGGGGGCCAAAAACATTCAGTACTTC. As protein: CASSQVVGQGAKNIQYF.